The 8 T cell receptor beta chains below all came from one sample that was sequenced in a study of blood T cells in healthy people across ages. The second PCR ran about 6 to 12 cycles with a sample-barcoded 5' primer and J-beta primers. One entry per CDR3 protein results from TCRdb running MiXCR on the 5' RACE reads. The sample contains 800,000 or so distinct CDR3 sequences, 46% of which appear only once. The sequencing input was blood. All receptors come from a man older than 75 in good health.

The CDR3 region is CASSSAAFGEQFF. The CDR3 coding sequence is TGTGCCAGCAGCTCGGCGGCGTTCGGTGAGCAGTTCTTC. The rearrangement joins TRBV5-6 to TRBJ2-1; D gene ambiguous. This CDR3 has 13 amino acids. Germline values: CDR1 SGHDT, CDR2 YYEEEE. V lost 3 bases and J 9 bases, leaving 13 bases between the germline ends.

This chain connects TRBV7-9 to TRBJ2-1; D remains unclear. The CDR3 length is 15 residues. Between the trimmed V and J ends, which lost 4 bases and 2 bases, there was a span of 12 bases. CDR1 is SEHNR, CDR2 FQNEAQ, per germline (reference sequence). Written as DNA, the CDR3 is TGTGCCAGCAGCTCCGACATGATTCCCTACAATGAGCAGTTCTTC. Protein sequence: CASSSDMIPYNEQFF.

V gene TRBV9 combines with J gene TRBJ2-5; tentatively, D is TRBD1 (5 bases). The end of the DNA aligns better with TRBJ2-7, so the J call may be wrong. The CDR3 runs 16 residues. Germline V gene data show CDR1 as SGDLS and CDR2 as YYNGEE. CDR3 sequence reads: CASSVDIGATSGEQYF. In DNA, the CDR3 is TGTGCCAGCAGCGTAGATATAGGGGCCACCTCTGGCGAGCAGTACTTC.

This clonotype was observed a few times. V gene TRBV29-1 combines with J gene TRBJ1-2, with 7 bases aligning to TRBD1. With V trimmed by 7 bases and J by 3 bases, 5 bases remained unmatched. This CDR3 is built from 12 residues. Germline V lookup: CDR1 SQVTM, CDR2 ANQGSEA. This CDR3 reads CSGGQADYGYTF. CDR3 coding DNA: TGCAGCGGTGGACAGGCGGACTATGGCTACACCTTC.

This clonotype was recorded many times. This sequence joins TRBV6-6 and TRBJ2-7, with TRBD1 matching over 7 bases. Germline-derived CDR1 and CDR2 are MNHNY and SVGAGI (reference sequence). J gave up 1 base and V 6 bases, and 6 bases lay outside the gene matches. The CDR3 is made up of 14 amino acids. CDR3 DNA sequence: TGTGCCAGCAGCCCCACAGGGGAGTCCTACGAGCAGTACTTC. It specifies CASSPTGESYEQYF.

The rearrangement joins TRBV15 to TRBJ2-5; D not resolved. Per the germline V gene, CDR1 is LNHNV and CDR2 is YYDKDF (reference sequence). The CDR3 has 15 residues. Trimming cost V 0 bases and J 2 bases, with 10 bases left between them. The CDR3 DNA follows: TGTGCCACCAGCAGAGAAGCGACCGTGCAAGAGACCCAGTACTTC. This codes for CATSREATVQETQYF.

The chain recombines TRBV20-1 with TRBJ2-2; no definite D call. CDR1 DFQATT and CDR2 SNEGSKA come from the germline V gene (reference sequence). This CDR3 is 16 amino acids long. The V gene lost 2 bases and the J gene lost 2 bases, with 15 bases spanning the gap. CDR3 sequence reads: CSARPPAKGNTGELFF. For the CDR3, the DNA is TGCAGTGCTAGACCCCCGGCGAAGGGTAACACCGGGGAGCTGTTTTTT.

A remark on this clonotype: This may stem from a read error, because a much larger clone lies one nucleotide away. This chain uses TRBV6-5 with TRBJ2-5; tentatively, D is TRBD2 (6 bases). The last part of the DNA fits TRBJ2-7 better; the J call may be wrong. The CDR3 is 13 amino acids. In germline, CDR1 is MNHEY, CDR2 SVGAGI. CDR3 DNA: TGTGTCAGCAGTTACTCCGGGGGCTACGAGCAGTACTTC. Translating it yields CVSSYSGGYEQYF.